This T cell receptor beta chain was retrieved from a study of tissue T cells after allogeneic stem cell transplantation. Overall study results and limits: Few T cell clones were shared across patients, but motif clusters showed tissue-specific shared signatures. Anatomically similar tissues had similar TCR repertoires within each patient. Tissue-detected TCR repertoire was only partly captured by blood and spleen T cells. Sampling depth was limited, and the cohort was small and clinically varied.

Generated by immunoSEQ multiplex PCR, the TCRdb table keeps only in-frame clones and is missing some. In the table there are 48,000 or so clones, roughly 73% of which are singletons. Note on this clone: Its cognate antigen is unknown. Gene names denote mouse genes. The read terminates 1 residue ahead of where the CDR3 ends, so the germline J gene completes it.

Per germline, CDR1 KGHPV and CDR2 FQNQEV (reference sequence). This CDR3 is 16 amino acids long. With 4 bases clipped from V and 7 bases from J, the junction kept 10 bases outside the gene matches. The rearrangement uses TRBV26 and TRBJ2-7; 13 nucleotides agree with TRBD2. Sequenced input: sorted cells pooled from one or two spleens. This sequence was found in a pool of C57BL/6 mice in good health. CDR3 sequence reads: CASSPRDWGGAMEQYF. Incomplete CDR3 DNA: TGTGCCAGCAGTCCCCGGGACTGGGGGGGGGCGATGGAACAGTAC. The full variable domain, with the rest looked up from reference TRBV26 and TRBJ2-7, is NSKVIQTPRYLVKGQGQKAKMRCIPEKGHPVVFWYQQNKNNEFKFLINFQNQEVLQQIDMTEKRFSAECPSNSPCSLEIQSSEAGDSALYLCASSPRDWGGAMEQYFGPGTRLTVL.